In its sample, the clone carrying this T cell receptor beta chain was seen once. In germline, CDR1 is LGHDT, CDR2 YNNKEL (reference sequence). The CDR3 extends over 13 amino acids. With 5 bases removed from V and 0 bases from J, the gap between germline ends came to 7 bases. The data originate from a study of blood T cell repertoires in COVID-19. Measured with immunoSEQ multiplex PCR; TCRdb has only the in-frame clones, and not every one. The table has approximately 76,000 clones, roughly 82% seen once. The TCR sequence derives from a middle-aged man with acute or convalescent COVID-19. The J gene is TRBJ1-2, the V gene TRBV3-1 (or the pseudogene TRBV3-2), with D possibly being TRBD1 (5 bases). Input material: peripheral blood. CDR3: CASSTGANYGYTF. As DNA, the CDR3 is TGTGCCAGCAGCACAGGAGCTAACTATGGCTACACCTTC.